Detailed here is one T cell receptor (beta chain). Its antigen is unknown. This sample is drawn from a study of CD8 T cells in ankylosing spondylitis. Points from the study as a whole: Roughly 8 highly homologous variants made up a TCR beta motif that seemed to typify ankylosing spondylitis blood.

Preparation of TCR beta libraries was done by quantitative 5'-RACE with molecular barcodes. From the 5' RACE reads, TCRdb called clonotypes with MiXCR, one entry per CDR3 protein. The table shows approximately 300,000 distinct CDR3 sequences, with roughly 8% occurring only once. The germline V gene encodes CDR1 MNHNS and CDR2 SASEGT. V trimming: 6 bases; J trimming: 9 bases; junction bases outside the gene matches: 7. This CDR3 comprises 13 residues. The receptor was derived from a male donor with ankylosing spondylitis. Input material: blood, either unsorted or a sorted T cell fraction (not recorded which). The J gene is TRBJ2-1, the V gene TRBV6-1; 8 nucleotides align to TRBD2. Here the CDR3 reads CASSRGTSAEQFF. The CDR3 nucleotides are TGTGCCAGCAGCCGAGGGACTAGTGCTGAGCAGTTCTTC.